A selection of T cell receptor beta chains follows, all from one sample in a study of blood T cells in healthy people across ages. One entry per CDR3 protein, called by TCRdb with MiXCR from the 5' RACE reads. The sample carries fewer than 2,000,000 distinct CDR3 sequences, 35% to 50% recorded once. The sequenced material came from blood. The receptors were sampled from a human donor in good health. CDR3s include the opening cysteine and the closing phenylalanine or tryptophan. A D gene is named only where the DNA matches it firmly. Not all rows give a size; the values are once, few, many and, for expanded clones, a class.

cdr3_length d_call j_call v_call clone_size cdr3_aa cdr3_nt
11 TRBD1 TRBJ1-2 TRBV6-1 few CASRQGEGYTF TGTGCCAGCAGACAGGGGGAGGGCTACACCTTC
17 TRBD1 TRBJ1-2 TRBV7-2 . CASSFGSGGTGRSGYTF TGTGCCAGCAGCTTTGGGTCAGGGGGCACTGGTCGGTCTGGCTATACCTTC
15 TRBD2 TRBJ2-2 TRBV6-5 . CASSPTSGPPGELFF TGTGCCAGCAGTCCGACTAGCGGGCCCCCCGGGGAGCTGTTTTTT
15 TRBD2 TRBJ2-3 TRBV6-5 . CASSYTGTSGGTQYF TGTGCCAGCAGTTACACCGGGACTAGCGGGGGTACGCAGTATTTT
16 . TRBJ1-5 TRBV7-2 few CASSLDRAPGGQPQHF TGTGCCAGCAGCTTAGACCGGGCCCCAGGTGGTCAGCCCCAGCATTTT
14 . TRBJ2-3 TRBV7-8 many CASSDRPLTDTQYF TGTGCCAGCAGCGATAGACCATTAACAGATACGCAGTATTTT
14 . TRBJ2-1 TRBV5-6 . CASSYLMARDEQFF TGTGCCAGCAGCTACCTTATGGCGAGGGATGAGCAGTTCTTC
16 . TRBJ2-1 TRBV4-1 . CASSQLVALTGYEQFF TGCGCCAGCAGCCAATTGGTGGCCCTCACCGGTTATGAGCAGTTCTTC
16 . TRBJ2-5 TRBV6-5 many CASSYSSSSRPGSQYF TGTGCCAGCAGTTACTCGTCCAGCAGCCGACCTGGGAGCCAGTACTTC
14 . TRBJ1-2 TRBV9 . CASSPWTEDYGYTF TGTGCCAGCAGCCCTTGGACGGAGGACTATGGCTACACCTTC